This T cell receptor beta chain is from a study of cytomegalovirus exposure and HLA in healthy donors. The CDR3 loop spans 14 amino acids. Trimming cost V 1 base and J 4 bases, with 8 bases left between them. The germline V gene encodes CDR1 SEHNR and CDR2 FQNEAQ (reference sequence). Use of 60 Vbeta and 13 Jbeta primers characterized the PCR. Libraries were prepared by immunoSEQ multiplex PCR; TCRdb keeps only in-frame clonotypes and omits some of them. The repertoire consists of about 160,000 clones, with about three quarters occurring once and the leading ten covering less than 0.9%. The sample was PBMCs. The sequence was collected from a female donor in good health and CMV-seronegative. V and J are TRBV7-9 and TRBJ2-1; tentative D call: TRBD1 (5 bases). The CDR3 here is CASSLEQAYNEQFF. The CDR3 DNA sequence: TGTGCCAGCAGCTTAGAACAGGCTTACAATGAGCAGTTCTTC.